The T cell receptor (beta chain) described here comes from a study of response to subunit inactivated influenza vaccine. This clonotype turned up a few times. Its antigen is unknown. From the RT-PCR reads, TCRdb called clonotypes with MiXCR, one entry per CDR3 protein. Of roughly 570,000 distinct CDR3 sequences detected, about an eighth appear once; the ten largest clones hold around 13%. Trimming removed 5 bases from V and 7 bases from J; junction bases left unmatched: 11. This CDR3 contains 15 residues. The study's findings and limits: It was suggested by the authors that few new T cells are recruited by each seasonal influenza vaccination.

V is TRBV12-3 or TRBV12-4 and J is TRBJ2-5; 9 bases are shared with TRBD1. The sample was PBMCs from blood, taken around seven weeks after vaccination. The clonotype was recovered from a man aged 45-60 years who received an inactivated influenza vaccine. For the CDR3, the DNA is TGTGCCAGCAGTACCCCGGACAGGGGACTTGGGACCCAGTACTTC. Its protein is CASSTPDRGLGTQYF.